The sequence of this TCR beta chain was determined in a study of cytomegalovirus exposure and HLA in healthy donors. There are 16 residues in the CDR3. CDR1 MGHRA and CDR2 YSYEKL come from the germline V gene. V was cut by 1 base and J by 8 bases, with 18 bases left in between. Primers for the PCR totalled 60 Vbeta and 13 Jbeta. Clones were sequenced by immunoSEQ multiplex PCR, and TCRdb holds only the in-frame ones, with some missing. The table records over 100,000 clones, approximately 80% of them present only once. Study-wide findings and caveats: Within a later analysis, the majority of CMV-associated TCR beta chains appeared HLA-restricted. In a later analysis, V- and J-gene trimming of beta chains associated with a DCLRE1C missense variant, replicated independently.

As regards this clone: Its antigen remains unidentified.

The clonotype was recovered from a woman under 30 in good health and CMV-seropositive. This chain connects TRBV4-1 to TRBJ2-1, with D tentatively TRBD1 (6 bases). The sample consisted of PBMCs. The CDR3 DNA reads as TGCGCCAGCAGCCAAGGCAGGGGAAGAAAGAGCTATGAGCAGTTCTTC. It yields the protein CASSQGRGRKSYEQFF.